A single sample gave rise to the 8 T cell receptor beta chains below, sequenced in a study of human T cells and chemical hapten exposure. Time point denoted: patch test 3, about 24 weeks after DPC sensitization. The sample's treatment: therapeutic diphenylcyclopropenone sensitization with weekly scalp DPC. Each CDR3 protein is one row after TCRdb ran MiXCR on the RACE reads. Among 60,000 to 65,000 distinct CDR3 sequences listed, around 10% were seen once. Material: whole blood, obtained in connection with sensitization to the hapten diphenylcyclopropenone (DPC). The receptors stem from a woman aged 30 to 39 with alopecia areata. Some clones in this sample may be carry-over from other donors' samples.

This clonotype was observed many times. This chain connects TRBV12-3 or TRBV12-4 to TRBJ1-1; D perhaps matches TRBD1 (5 bases). Trimming stripped 4 bases from V and 3 bases from J, with 9 bases between. This CDR3 region has 13 residues. DNA for the CDR3: TGTGCCAGCAGTTCGCAGGGATACACTGAAGCTTTCTTT. Its translation is CASSSQGYTEAFF.

This clonotype was recorded many times. The chain combines TRBV10-3 with TRBJ2-2; D is perhaps TRBD1 or TRBD2 (5 bases each). The CDR3 totals 14 residues. The germline V gene encodes CDR1 ENHRY and CDR2 SYGVKD. V lost 6 bases and J 5 bases, leaving 13 bases between the germline ends. The DNA of the CDR3 is TGTGCCATCAGCCCTGGGACGTCAACCGGGGAGCTGTTTTTT. Its translation: CAISPGTSTGELFF.

This clonotype came up a few times. The genes are TRBV19 and TRBJ1-2, with no clear D. Germline V gene data show CDR1 as LNHDA and CDR2 as SQIVND (reference sequence). CDR3 size: 13 residues. Trimming stripped 3 bases from V and 0 bases from J, with 5 bases between. This CDR3 is CASSISANYGYTF. CDR3 nucleotides: TGTGCCAGTAGTATTTCGGCTAACTATGGCTACACCTTC.

On this clonotype itself: A much larger clonotype is one base distant, so this may be a read error. The V call is TRBV30, the J call TRBJ1-6; a possible D gene is TRBD1 (6 bases). V lost 3 bases, J lost 7 bases, and 16 bases lay in between. This CDR3 is built from 15 residues. Germline values: CDR1 GTSNPN, CDR2 SVGIG (reference sequence). The DNA of the CDR3 is TGTGCCTGGAGAGTCCAGGGGTTAGGAAATTCACCCCTCCACTTT. Encoded protein: CAWRVQGLGNSPLHF.

The J gene is TRBJ1-2, the V gene TRBV3-1, with D hard to call. The CDR3 length is 12 residues. Germline loops: CDR1 LGHDT, CDR2 YNNKEL (reference sequence). With 0 bases removed from V and 7 bases from J, the gap between germline ends came to 6 bases. CDR3 sequence reads: CASSQETAGYTF. The DNA for the CDR3 is TGTGCCAGCAGCCAAGAAACAGCTGGCTACACCTTC.

In this sample, this clonotype turned up many times. The rearrangement joins TRBV20-1 to TRBJ2-2; 12 bases match TRBD2. The V segment lost 0 bases and the J segment 6 bases; nucleotides outside the gene matches: 5. The CDR3 length is 16 residues. Germline assignment: CDR1 DFQATT and CDR2 SNEGSKA (reference sequence). The CDR3 protein is CSARDSSGRASGELFF. CDR3 bases: TGCAGTGCTAGAGATTCTAGCGGGAGGGCCTCCGGGGAGCTGTTTTTT.

V and J are TRBV19 and TRBJ2-5, with 11 positions matching TRBD2. Germline V gives CDR1 LNHDA, CDR2 SQIVND (reference sequence). The V gene end was trimmed by 5 bases and the J gene end by 1 base; junction bases not matched to a gene: 6. CDR3 length equals 16 residues. CDR3 protein: CASSLGLAETQETQYF. The CDR3 coding sequence is TGTGCCAGTAGTCTGGGACTAGCGGAGACCCAAGAGACCCAGTACTTC.

The genes are TRBV5-1 and TRBJ2-1; TRBD2 might be the D (5 bases). V lost 4 bases and J 7 bases, leaving 18 bases between the germline ends. Germline CDR1 and CDR2: SGHRS and YFSETQ. CDR3 length: 15 residues. The CDR3 spells CASSPTERILNEQFF. The CDR3 region has the DNA TGCGCCAGCAGCCCGACGGAGCGGATTCTTAATGAGCAGTTCTTC.